The 31 T cell receptor beta chains given below trace back to one sample, sequenced in a study of cytomegalovirus exposure and HLA in healthy donors. The primer mix had 60 Vbeta and 13 Jbeta primers. Profiled with immunoSEQ multiplex PCR; TCRdb holds only in-frame clones, not every one. The table includes some 100,000 clones, roughly 71% detected once. Sequencing was carried out using PBMCs. These receptors were obtained from a man aged 50-60 years in good health and CMV-seronegative.

The chain joins TRBV28 to TRBJ2-7; a weak D match, TRBD2 (5 bases). The CDR3 spans 14 residues. Germline V gene data show CDR1 as MDHEN and CDR2 as SYDVKM. V was trimmed by 5 bases and J by 3 bases, leaving 14 bases between them. The CDR3 coding sequence is TGTGCCAGCAGTGGCGGGCAACGCCGCTACGAGCAGTACTTC. Encoded protein: CASSGGQRRYEQYF.

The chain is built from TRBV9 and TRBJ2-3; D might be TRBD2 (6 bases). V lost 3 bases and J lost 3, with 11 bases in between. Germline-derived CDR1 and CDR2 are SGDLS and YYNGEE. This CDR3 spans 14 amino acids. The CDR3 region is CASSEGGRTDTQYF. The CDR3 nucleotides read TGTGCCAGCAGCGAAGGAGGGAGGACAGATACGCAGTATTTT.

This clone was counted between two and nine times. The V gene is TRBV4-2, the J gene TRBJ2-7; D possibly corresponds to TRBD1 (6 bases). Germline V CDR1 and CDR2: LGHNA, YNFKEQ. The V end lost 0 bases, the J end lost 6 bases, and 18 bases lay between the germline ends. The CDR3 consists of 16 residues. The DNA for the CDR3 is TGTGCCAGCAGCCAAGATGGTGGAGGACAGATACGCGAGCAGTACTTC. Translation: CASSQDGGGQIREQYF.

This chain uses TRBV18 with TRBJ1-2; no definite D call. CDR3 length equals 12 residues. CDR1 and CDR2 from the germline V gene are KGHSH and LQKENI. Trimming removed 3 bases at V and 8 bases at J, with 10 bases between. The CDR3 nucleotides are TGTGCCAGCTCACCGGAGTTCGTCGGCTACACCTTC. It is translated as CASSPEFVGYTF.

This clone appeared a few times. The chain carries TRBV10-3 and TRBJ1-5, with D maybe TRBD1 (5 bases). The CDR3 consists of 16 residues. The germline V gene encodes CDR1 ENHRY and CDR2 SYGVKD. Trimming took 5 bases from V and 1 from J, leaving 15 bases between them. DNA of the CDR3: TGTGCCATCAGTTCTACAGGTTTTGGCAGCAATCAGCCCCAGCATTTT. As protein: CAISSTGFGSNQPQHF.

The V call is TRBV5-1, the J call TRBJ1-2, with TRBD1 matching over 7 bases. The CDR3 contains 15 residues. Germline assignment: CDR1 SGHRS and CDR2 YFSETQ. The junction had 9 bases not matched to a gene; V was cut back by 4 bases and J by 3 bases. DNA of the CDR3: TGCGCCAGCAGCCTGTACAGGGGAGTTGACTATGGCTACACCTTC. Its protein is CASSLYRGVDYGYTF.

The V call is TRBV6-5, the J call TRBJ2-7; tentatively, D is TRBD1 (6 bases). In germline, CDR1 is MNHEY, CDR2 SVGAGI. The germline V and J ends were trimmed by 6 bases and 3 bases, with 18 bases remaining between them. This CDR3 has 15 amino acids. The CDR3, as DNA: TGTGCCAGCAGGGTCTATCTGGACAGCCACTACGAGCAGTACTTC. Residues: CASRVYLDSHYEQYF.

This clone appeared once. V gene TRBV5-1 combines with J gene TRBJ2-3; perhaps TRBD2 as D (5 bases). The CDR3 extends over 18 amino acids. The V and J ends lost 6 bases and 0 bases respectively, with 23 bases between them. Germline values: CDR1 SGHRS, CDR2 YFSETQ. CDR3 coding DNA: TGCGCCAGCATCCCGGGGTCCTCCGAATATTCTAGCACAGATACGCAGTATTTT. This codes for CASIPGSSEYSSTDTQYF.

The V gene is TRBV28, the J gene TRBJ1-2, with 11 bases identical to TRBD1. Germline CDR1 is MDHEN and CDR2 is SYDVKM. The V and J ends lost 5 bases and 4 bases, in that order; junction bases with no gene match: 6. The CDR3 extends over 15 amino acids. CDR3 in amino acids: CASSISGTGGYGYTF. The DNA of the CDR3 is TGTGCCAGCAGTATATCCGGGACAGGGGGCTATGGCTACACCTTC.

The V and J genes are TRBV15 and TRBJ1-4, with D hard to call. The CDR3 runs to 14 residues. Germline CDR1 is LNHNV and CDR2 is YYDKDF (reference sequence). Trimming removed 0 bases from V and 8 bases from J, with 10 bases in between. CDR3 nucleotide sequence: TGTGCCACCAGCAGAGATAGAGGGAACGAAAAACTGTTTTTT. Its protein product is CATSRDRGNEKLFF. The complete variable domain, with remaining parts taken from reference TRBV15 and TRBJ1-4, reads DAMVIQNPRYQVTQFGKPVTLSCSQTLNHNVMYWYQQKSSQAPKLLFHYYDKDFNNEADTPDNFQSRRPNTSFCFLDIRSPGLGDTAMYLCATSRDRGNEKLFFGSGTQLSVL.

This clone was counted once. The DNA of the CDR3 is TGTGCCAGCAAGGAGGAAGACCCAGATGAGCAGTTCTTC. This sequence encodes CASKEEDPDEQFF. This chain links TRBV6-1 with TRBJ2-1, with D perhaps TRBD2 (5 bases). Trimming shortened V by 7 bases and J by 8 bases, and 15 bases separated the two germline ends. Germline V lookup: CDR1 MNHNS, CDR2 SASEGT. The CDR3 spans 13 residues.

This sequence joins TRBV6-1 and TRBJ2-7; 9 bases line up with TRBD2. CDR1 and CDR2 from the germline V gene are MNHNS and SASEGT. The V gene end was trimmed by 3 bases and the J gene end by 3 bases; junction bases not matched to a gene: 9. The CDR3 totals 16 residues. Here the CDR3 reads CASSEVGLAGFYEQYF. DNA for the CDR3: TGTGCCAGCAGTGAGGTAGGGCTAGCGGGATTCTACGAGCAGTACTTC.

The rearrangement uses TRBV5-1 and TRBJ1-2, with D perhaps TRBD1 (5 bases). The CDR3 runs to 15 residues. The V end was cut by 1 base, the J end by 8 bases, with 18 bases between. Germline CDR1 is SGHRS and CDR2 is YFSETQ. Written as DNA, the CDR3 is TGCGCCAGCAGCTTGTCAGGACAAGGTTTGCAGGGCTACACCTTC. Translation: CASSLSGQGLQGYTF.

This sequence joins TRBV19 and TRBJ1-2; D uncertain. Germline loops: CDR1 LNHDA, CDR2 SQIVND (reference sequence). The CDR3 contains 14 residues. V lost 0 bases, J lost 3 bases, and 8 bases lay in between. CDR3 in amino acids: CASSIDSQDYGYTF. CDR3 coding DNA: TGTGCCAGTAGTATAGACTCCCAGGACTATGGCTACACCTTC.

This clone has a handful of counts. This rearrangement joins TRBV7-6 to TRBJ1-2, with 7 bases that match TRBD1. The V gene's germline CDR1 is SGHVS and CDR2 FNYEAQ. The CDR3 consists of 15 residues. The J segment lost 8 bases and the V segment lost 1 base, leaving 10 bases of the junction unmatched. The CDR3 DNA follows: TGTGCCAGCAGCTTAGACGCCGGGACAGTCTACGGCTACACCTTC. This gives the protein CASSLDAGTVYGYTF. The full variable domain, in which reference TRBV7-6 and TRBJ1-2 provide the parts outside the CDR3, is GAGVSQSPRYKVTKRGQDVALRCDPISGHVSLYWYRQALGQGPEFLTYFNYEAQQDKSGLPNDRFSAERPEGSISTLTIQRTEQRDSAMYRCASSLDAGTVYGYTFGSGTRLTVV.

The chain couples TRBV5-1 to TRBJ2-5, with D maybe TRBD2 (7 bases). V lost 0 bases, J lost 3 bases, and 12 bases lay in between. CDR1 SGHRS and CDR2 YFSETQ come from the germline V gene. This CDR3 region has 15 residues. The CDR3 sequence: CASSLAGGREETQYF. The CDR3 coding sequence is TGCGCCAGCAGCTTGGCCGGGGGGCGGGAAGAGACCCAGTACTTC.

The V gene is TRBV27, the J gene TRBJ2-5; 10 bases are a match to TRBD1. This CDR3 comprises 15 residues. V was pared by 2 bases and J by 7 bases, with 7 bases of the junction left unmatched. Germline-derived CDR1 and CDR2 are MNHEY and SMNVEV (reference sequence). The CDR3, as DNA: TGTGCCAGCAGTTTAAACGACAGGGGGCGCGGGACCCAGTACTTC. Protein: CASSLNDRGRGTQYF.

This sequence joins TRBV28 and TRBJ2-5; TRBD1 matches at 8 bases. In germline, CDR1 is MDHEN, CDR2 SYDVKM. The CDR3 length is 14 residues. The V and J ends lost 3 bases and 6 bases, in that order; junction bases with no gene match: 6. CDR3 residues: CASSFRAGGQTQYF. In nucleotides, the CDR3 is TGTGCCAGCAGTTTTAGGGCAGGGGGCCAGACCCAGTACTTC. Full variable domain (remainder filled in from reference TRBV28 and TRBJ2-5): DVKVTQSSRYLVKRTGEKVFLECVQDMDHENMFWYRQDPGLGLRLIYFSYDVKMKEKGDIPEGYSVSREKKERFSLILESASTNQTSMYLCASSFRAGGQTQYFGPGTRLLVL.

The chain has TRBV7-9 and TRBJ2-5; tentative D call: TRBD2 (5 bases). The end of the DNA fits TRBJ2-7 better, so the J call may be wrong. CDR1 and CDR2 (germline): SEHNR, FQNEAQ (reference sequence). CDR3 length: 18 residues. The CDR3 loop is CASSPFVGSGEFAYEQYF. In nucleotides, the CDR3 is TGTGCCAGCAGCCCTTTCGTGGGGAGTGGGGAATTTGCGTACGAGCAGTACTTC.

The chain employs TRBV5-1 and TRBJ2-5; 7 positions match TRBD2. This CDR3 has 16 amino acids. After removal of 1 base from V and 1 base from J, the junction contained 7 bases not matched to a gene. Germline V gene sequence: CDR1 SGHRS, CDR2 YFSETQ. The CDR3 nucleotides are TGCGCCAGCAGCTTGCTACTAGCGAGTTCCCAAGAGACCCAGTACTTC. Translation: CASSLLLASSQETQYF.

A word on this clone: A junction end diverges from the germline sequence, so it may reflect a read error. The chain uses TRBV4-3 and TRBJ2-3; 11 positions agree with TRBD2. Germline lookup yields CDR1 LGHNA and CDR2 YSLEER. The CDR3 sequence is 17 residues long. As DNA, the CDR3 is TGCGCCAGCAGCCCTTCATTACTAGCGGGAGACACAGGTACGCAGTATTTT. As protein: CASSPSLLAGDTGTQYF.

The chain combines TRBV29-1 with TRBJ1-4; D gene unclear. V was trimmed by 6 bases and J by 0 bases, leaving 11 bases between them. Germline lookup yields CDR1 SQVTM and CDR2 ANQGSEA. The CDR3 loop spans 14 amino acids. The CDR3 loop is CSVLTDTTNEKLFF. For the CDR3, the DNA is TGCAGCGTCCTAACAGATACAACTAATGAAAAACTGTTTTTT.

The V and J genes are TRBV5-1 and TRBJ1-1; D may be TRBD1 (6 bases). CDR1 and CDR2 (germline): SGHRS, YFSETQ. This CDR3 is 14 amino acids long. With 0 bases removed from V and 5 bases from J, the gap between germline ends came to 11 bases. In nucleotides, the CDR3 is TGCGCCAGCAGCTTGGGGGGGCCGGGAACTGAAGCTTTCTTT. Amino acids: CASSLGGPGTEAFF.

The chain is built from TRBV2 and TRBJ2-3; possible D gene TRBD1, 6 bases. V gave up 4 bases and J gave up 3 bases, with 14 bases separating them. The CDR3 sequence is 15 residues long. The germline V gene has CDR1 SNHLY and CDR2 FYNNEI. CDR3 region: CASSGARGGTDTQYF. CDR3 DNA: TGTGCCAGCAGTGGAGCCAGGGGTGGGACAGATACGCAGTATTTT.

V gene TRBV28 combines with J gene TRBJ2-7; 7 nucleotides line up with TRBD1. The CDR3 spans 13 residues. V trimming: 7 bases; J trimming: 9 bases; junction bases outside the gene matches: 12. Germline assignment: CDR1 MDHEN and CDR2 SYDVKM. The CDR3 loop is CASNLRQGIGQYF. In nucleotides, the CDR3 is TGTGCCAGCAATTTGAGACAGGGTATAGGGCAGTACTTC.

The V and J genes are TRBV7-8 and TRBJ2-2; tentative D call: TRBD2 (5 bases). This CDR3 has 16 amino acids. Germline loops: CDR1 SGHVS, CDR2 FQNEAQ. The V gene lost 3 bases and the J gene lost 1 base, with 12 bases spanning the gap. DNA for the CDR3: TGTGCCAGCAGCTTCGATAACGGAGGGAACACCGGGGAGCTGTTTTTT. Translated, it gives CASSFDNGGNTGELFF.

The chain uses TRBV5-6 and TRBJ2-3; possible D gene TRBD2, 8 bases. The length of the CDR3 is 17 residues. Germline V gene data show CDR1 as SGHDT and CDR2 as YYEEEE. V was shortened by 2 bases and J by 0 bases, with 16 bases between the two germline ends. CDR3 in DNA: TGTGCCAGCAGCTTAAGGGGGCGCGGGGGGAGCACAGATACGCAGTATTTT. Protein sequence: CASSLRGRGGSTDTQYF.

V and J are TRBV6-5 and TRBJ1-3, with D unclear. Per germline, CDR1 MNHEY and CDR2 SVGAGI. This CDR3 is built from 16 residues. The germline V and J ends were trimmed by 0 bases and 0 bases, with 9 bases remaining between them. The chain's CDR3 is CASSYSRQNSGNTIYF. In nucleotides, the CDR3 is TGTGCCAGCAGTTACTCCCGCCAGAACTCTGGAAACACCATATATTTT.

J is TRBJ1-5 and V is TRBV23-1; D unclear. TRBV23-1 has ORF status, its function being uncertain. This CDR3 is built from 18 residues. The V end lost 0 bases, the J end lost 2 bases, and 17 bases lay between the germline ends. This CDR3 reads CASSQSDLGNSGNQPQHF. The CDR3 DNA sequence: TGCGCCAGCAGTCAATCGGACTTGGGGAATTCGGGCAATCAGCCCCAGCATTTT.

The chain recombines TRBV27 with TRBJ2-7; weak D call: TRBD1 (5 bases). The germline V and J ends were trimmed by 5 bases and 5 bases, with 10 bases remaining between them. The CDR3 covers 12 residues. Germline values: CDR1 MNHEY, CDR2 SMNVEV (reference sequence). As DNA, the CDR3 is TGTGCCAGCAGTATGACAGCCGACGAGCAGTACTTC. As protein: CASSMTADEQYF.

V usage is TRBV7-9 and J usage is TRBJ1-1; 11 bases match TRBD1. Per the germline V gene, CDR1 is SEHNR and CDR2 is FQNEAQ (reference sequence). There are 16 residues in the CDR3. J gave up 4 bases and V 5 bases, and 9 bases lay outside the gene matches. The CDR3 sequence: CASSATLGTGGTEAFF. The CDR3 nucleotides are TGTGCCAGCAGCGCCACTTTAGGGACAGGGGGCACTGAAGCTTTCTTT. The full variable domain, rest sourced from reference TRBV7-9 and TRBJ1-1, is DTGVSQNPRHKITKRGQNVTFRCDPISEHNRLYWYRQTLGQGPEFLTYFQNEAQLEKSRLLSDRFSAERPKGSFSTLEIQRTEQGDSAMYLCASSATLGTGGTEAFFGQGTRLTVV.